The 29 T cell receptor beta chains below come from one sample, sequenced in a study of control samples from healthy donors and cancer patients. The table came from immunoSEQ multiplex PCR; TCRdb's copy has only in-frame clones and leaves some out. The table lists some 71,000 clones, approximately 90% of them singletons. Sequencing used PBMCs. The receptors here all came from a woman between 45 and 60 years old with colorectal cancer.

The V and J genes are TRBV28 and TRBJ2-6, with 10 bases lining up with TRBD1. V shed 4 bases, J shed 4 bases, and the junction held 10 bases outside the gene matches. CDR3 length: 18 amino acids. CDR1 is MDHEN and CDR2 is SYDVKM in the germline V gene. The CDR3 DNA sequence: TGTGCCAGCAGTTGGGACAGGGGACAAGCGAGGGGGGCCAACGTCCTGACTTTC. Translated: CASSWDRGQARGANVLTF.

V usage is TRBV28 and J usage is TRBJ1-6, with TRBD1 matching 8 bases. With 9 bases clipped from V and 8 bases from J, the junction kept 9 bases outside the gene matches. The CDR3 has 14 amino acids. Germline assignment: CDR1 MDHEN and CDR2 SYDVKM. In DNA, the CDR3 is TGTGCCAGTTTGGACAGGGCGACGGATTCACCCCTCCACTTT. This codes for CASLDRATDSPLHF.

The chain links TRBV24-1 to TRBJ2-3; D perhaps matches TRBD1 (6 bases). V lost 10 bases and J lost 2, with 9 bases in between. CDR1 and CDR2 from the germline V gene are KGHDR and SFDVKD. The CDR3 is made up of 12 amino acids. For the CDR3, the DNA is TGTGCCACGGGACATTCCACAGATACGCAGTATTTT. It translates to CATGHSTDTQYF.

V is TRBV12-5 and J is TRBJ1-4; 8 bases match TRBD1. CDR1 is LGHNT, CDR2 FRNRAP, per germline. After removal of 6 bases from V and 7 bases from J, the junction contained 13 bases not matched to a gene. The CDR3 consists of 16 residues. CDR3 sequence (DNA): TGTGCTAGTGGACTCAGGACAGGGTTAAAGGCTGAAAAACTGTTTTTT. It is translated as CASGLRTGLKAEKLFF.

This sequence joins TRBV18 and TRBJ1-1; no clear D. There are 13 residues in the CDR3. Germline-derived CDR1 and CDR2 are KGHSH and LQKENI. V lost 2 bases, J lost 4 bases, and 8 bases lay in between. CDR3: CASSPGWGTEAFF. CDR3 in DNA: TGTGCCAGCTCACCAGGGTGGGGCACTGAAGCTTTCTTT. Looking up the rest from reference TRBV18 and TRBJ1-1 gives the full variable domain: NAGVMQNPRHLVRRRGQEARLRCSPMKGHSHVYWYRQLPEEGLKFMVYLQKENIIDESGMPKERFSAEFPKEGPSILRIQQVVRGDSAAYFCASSPGWGTEAFFGQGTRLTVV.

This chain joins TRBV30 and TRBJ2-7, with TRBD1 matching 7 bases. The CDR3 loop spans 13 amino acids. V shed 5 bases, J shed 3 bases, and the junction held 7 bases outside the gene matches. CDR1 and CDR2 (germline): GTSNPN, SVGIG (reference sequence). The CDR3 here is CAWAGGQDYEQYF. The CDR3 region has the DNA TGTGCCTGGGCGGGCGGACAGGACTACGAGCAGTACTTC.

The chain carries TRBV29-1 and TRBJ2-6, with 10 bases lining up with TRBD1. The germline gives CDR1 SQVTM, CDR2 ANQGSEA. This CDR3 is 14 amino acids long. Germline trimming cut 7 bases from V and 4 bases from J; bases unmatched to any gene: 4. CDR3 region: CSAGTGAGANVLTF. The CDR3 DNA sequence: TGCAGCGCTGGGACAGGGGCCGGGGCCAACGTCCTGACTTTC.

The chain couples TRBV14 to TRBJ1-6; tentative D call: TRBD1 (5 bases). Germline values: CDR1 SGHDN, CDR2 FVKESK. The V end was cut by 1 base, the J end by 9 bases, with 13 bases between. The CDR3 runs 15 residues. As DNA, the CDR3 is TGTGCCAGCAGCCAAGGCAGGGTGGGTGGTTCACCCCTCCACTTT. Translated, it gives CASSQGRVGGSPLHF.

V gene TRBV5-1 combines with J gene TRBJ1-6; the D is unclear. V lost 4 bases and J lost 0, with 17 bases in between. The germline CDR1 and CDR2 sequences are SGHRS and YFSETQ. This CDR3 spans 18 amino acids. The CDR3 bases are TGCGCCAGCAGCCCCCGGAGATCTCAGAGCTCCTATAATTCACCCCTCCACTTT. Protein sequence: CASSPRRSQSSYNSPLHF.

The chain links TRBV2 to TRBJ1-5; 7 bases fit TRBD1. The CDR3 spans 12 residues. V trimming: 6 bases; J trimming: 14 bases; junction bases outside the gene matches: 10. Germline assignment: CDR1 SNHLY and CDR2 FYNNEI. The DNA for the CDR3 is TGTGCCAGCAGGGGAACAGGGGCGCAGGAGCATTTT. Its protein product is CASRGTGAQEHF.

This sequence joins TRBV6-6 and TRBJ1-1, with no clear D. This CDR3 has 12 residues. V was cut by 6 bases and J by 2 bases, with 7 bases left in between. Germline CDR1 MNHNY, CDR2 SVGAGI (reference sequence). The CDR3 bases are TGTGCCAGCAGACAGATTAACACTGAAGCTTTCTTT. This codes for CASRQINTEAFF.

This chain links TRBV3-1 (or the pseudogene TRBV3-2) with TRBJ1-2; tentative D call: TRBD1 (5 bases). Germline CDR1 LGHDT, CDR2 YNNKEL (reference sequence). Between the trimmed V and J ends, which lost 1 base and 6 bases, there was a span of 9 bases. The CDR3 loop spans 13 amino acids. As DNA, the CDR3 is TGTGCCAGCAGCCAAGGATTAGGGGATGGCTACACCTTC. It translates to CASSQGLGDGYTF.

A single count supports this clone. The chain combines TRBV7-3 with TRBJ1-1; D is perhaps TRBD1 (5 bases). CDR1 SGHTA and CDR2 FQGTGA come from the germline V gene. This CDR3 has 13 residues. V lost 6 bases and J lost 6, with 14 bases in between. Written as DNA, the CDR3 is TGTGCCAGCAGAGCAGGGAGCAGCGCTGAAGCTTTCTTT. As protein: CASRAGSSAEAFF.

A few counts support this clone. The chain links TRBV7-9 to TRBJ1-2; D ambiguous. Germline V lookup: CDR1 SEHNR, CDR2 FQNEAQ (reference sequence). CDR3 length: 12 amino acids. The germline V and J ends were trimmed by 1 base and 4 bases, with 4 bases remaining between them. The CDR3, as DNA: TGTGCCAGCAGCTTAGACAGCTATGGCTACACCTTC. This gives the protein CASSLDSYGYTF.

The genes are TRBV14 and TRBJ2-5, with 10 bases that match TRBD1. The CDR3 runs 17 residues. Unmatched junction bases numbered 16, after V lost 5 bases and J lost 7 bases. Germline CDR1 SGHDN, CDR2 FVKESK. In DNA, the CDR3 is TGTGCCAGCAGCGACAAGATGCCCGGACAGGGGGTCGTGACCCAGTACTTC. Its protein product is CASSDKMPGQGVVTQYF.

The rearrangement joins TRBV27 to TRBJ2-3; 7 nucleotides align to TRBD1. This CDR3 comprises 16 residues. Trimming took 5 bases from V and 0 from J; bases not matched to a gene: 8. CDR1 MNHEY and CDR2 SMNVEV come from the germline V gene (reference sequence). CDR3 coding DNA: TGTGCCAGCAGTACTTATACGGGACAGAGCACAGATACGCAGTATTTT. It encodes CASSTYTGQSTDTQYF.

A word on this clone: Different DNA sequences within this sample yield the same CDR3. V is TRBV12-5 and J is TRBJ2-7; D remains unclear. The V end lost 7 bases, the J end lost 2 bases, and 12 bases lay between the germline ends. This CDR3 comprises 13 residues. The germline V gene encodes CDR1 LGHNT and CDR2 FRNRAP. The CDR3 bases are TGTGCTAGTGCCCCTTCTGGGCCCTACGAGCAGTACTTC. This translates into CASAPSGPYEQYF. Combining the CDR3 with reference TRBV12-5 and TRBJ2-7 gives the whole variable domain DARVTQTPRHKVTEMGQEVTMRCQPILGHNTVFWYRQTMMQGLELLAYFRNRAPLDDSGMPKDRFSAEMPDATLATLKIQPSEPRDSAVYFCASAPSGPYEQYFGPGTRLTVT.

This rearrangement joins TRBV9 to TRBJ2-5; 8 bases match TRBD2. V lost 0 bases and J lost 3; bases outside the gene matches: 10. This CDR3 comprises 17 residues. Germline-derived CDR1 and CDR2 are SGDLS and YYNGEE. This CDR3 is CASSVATVGRGEETQYF. The DNA of the CDR3 is TGTGCCAGCAGCGTAGCTACGGTAGGGCGGGGGGAAGAGACCCAGTACTTC.

The V and J genes are TRBV9 and TRBJ2-2; D possibly corresponds to TRBD2 (5 bases). The germline CDR1 and CDR2 sequences are SGDLS and YYNGEE. V lost 0 bases and J lost 0, with 12 bases in between. CDR3 size: 17 residues. CDR3 region: CASSVAGVAANTGELFF. The CDR3 DNA follows: TGTGCCAGCAGCGTAGCCGGGGTGGCCGCGAACACCGGGGAGCTGTTTTTT.

CDR3 sequence: CASSRGGPSGNIQYF. DNA of the CDR3: TGTGCCAGCAGTCGAGGAGGGCCCTCGGGAAACATTCAGTACTTC. The rearrangement links TRBV28 to TRBJ2-4; maybe TRBD2 (6 bases). CDR1 and CDR2 (germline): MDHEN, SYDVKM. This CDR3 comprises 15 residues. The V gene lost 5 bases and the J gene lost 6 bases, with 17 bases spanning the gap.

The chain has TRBV19 and TRBJ1-1; maybe TRBD1 (6 bases). Germline V CDR1 and CDR2: LNHDA, SQIVND (reference sequence). This CDR3 is built from 15 residues. Trimming cost V 5 bases and J 5 bases, with 18 bases left between them. The CDR3 sequence is CASSGGGSSGTEAFF. The CDR3, as DNA: TGTGCCAGTAGTGGAGGGGGATCAAGTGGAACTGAAGCTTTCTTT.

This clone occurred once. In DNA form, the CDR3 reads TGTGCCAGCAGCGTAGCCCAGGGACTTCAAGGCTATGGCTACACCTTC. Protein product: CASSVAQGLQGYGYTF. V and J are TRBV9 and TRBJ1-2; D might be TRBD1 (5 bases). CDR1 SGDLS and CDR2 YYNGEE come from the germline V gene. The CDR3 is 16 residues long. V was pared by 0 bases and J by 4 bases, with 16 bases between.

The V and J genes are TRBV5-1 and TRBJ1-3; D is uncertain. This CDR3 has 14 residues. V was trimmed by 5 bases and J by 0 bases, leaving 9 bases between them. Germline lookup yields CDR1 SGHRS and CDR2 YFSETQ. The CDR3 sequence is CASRLESSGNTIYF. CDR3 bases: TGCGCCAGCAGACTCGAAAGCTCTGGAAACACCATATATTTT.

The CDR3 nucleotides read TGTGCCAGCAGGACGAGGACTAGTGTGAATGAGCAGTTCTTC. This gives the protein CASRTRTSVNEQFF. The V call is TRBV2, the J call TRBJ2-1; 7 bases fit TRBD2. In germline, CDR1 is SNHLY, CDR2 FYNNEI. The ends lost 6 bases at V and 7 bases at J; junction bases unmatched: 9. CDR3 length: 14 amino acids.

Judged by abundance, this clone is medium-sized (0.01 to 0.1%). CDR3 protein: CASSSGQGRALQGFF. Written as DNA, the CDR3 is TGTGCCAGCAGCTCAGGGCAGGGTAGGGCCCTTCAAGGATTCTTC. The chain carries TRBV7-9 and TRBJ2-1, with D possibly matching TRBD1 (5 bases). With 4 bases removed from V and 16 bases from J, the gap between germline ends came to 26 bases. The V gene's germline CDR1 is SEHNR and CDR2 FQNEAQ (reference sequence). The CDR3 covers 15 residues.

This chain joins TRBV7-8 and TRBJ2-1; 7 bases align to TRBD1. Germline V gene data show CDR1 as SGHVS and CDR2 as FQNEAQ. The trim removed 5 bases at V and 6 bases at J, leaving 4 bases unmatched. CDR3 length: 13 residues. The CDR3 is CASSTDRANEQFF. The CDR3 DNA reads as TGTGCCAGCAGCACTGACAGGGCCAATGAGCAGTTCTTC.

This clone has a single count. V gene TRBV6-5 combines with J gene TRBJ1-6; 8 bases are a match to TRBD1. This CDR3 is built from 14 residues. Trimming removed 8 bases from V and 2 bases from J; junction bases left unmatched: 2. CDR1 and CDR2 from the germline V gene are MNHEY and SVGAGI. CDR3 sequence reads: CASADRAYNSPLHF. As DNA, the CDR3 is TGTGCCAGCGCGGACAGGGCCTATAATTCACCCCTCCACTTT.

This sequence joins TRBV12-3 or TRBV12-4 and TRBJ1-5; TRBD1 is a possible D gene (5 bases). V was shortened by 8 bases and J by 1 base, with 9 bases between the two germline ends. The CDR3 has 13 amino acids. For the CDR3, the DNA is TGTGCCAGCCTAGGACAAAGCAATCAGCCCCAGCATTTT. This encodes CASLGQSNQPQHF.

The rearrangement uses TRBV11-3 and TRBJ2-7; either TRBD1 or TRBD2 may fit D (5 bases each). CDR1 SGHNT and CDR2 YENEEA come from the germline V gene. The V gene lost 4 bases and the J gene lost 8 bases, with 12 bases spanning the gap. The CDR3 consists of 12 residues. The CDR3 region is CASSSLPGQQYF. For the CDR3, the DNA is TGTGCCAGCAGCTCCCTACCGGGACAGCAGTACTTC.